The 9 T cell receptor delta chains given below trace back to one sample, sequenced in a study of Vδ1+ human thymocytes. Study-level points and caveats: In the thymus, TRG and TRD repertoires looked highly polyclonal with Gaussian CDR3 lengths.

RNA was extracted from the cells and then reverse transcribed. Pooled V-gene forward primers with one constant-region reverse primer generated the CDR3 amplicons by multiplex PCR. TCRdb called clones from the multiplex PCR reads again using CATT. The data contain more than 50,000 delta-chain clones, about 16% of them seen just once; the ten biggest clones take up about 0.5%. These TCRs' antigens remain unknown. Sequenced material: Vdelta1+ gamma-delta thymocytes from the thymus. The subset was: FACS-sorted CD3+ TCRalphabeta- TCRVdelta1+ TCRVdelta2- thymocytes. Receptors originate from a boy under two years old who had congenital heart surgery.

This clone was observed a handful of times. The J gene is TRDJ1, the V gene TRDV1; 7 nucleotides match TRDD3. The CDR3 sequence is 18 residues long. CDR1 is TSWWSYY and CDR2 is QGS in the germline V gene. With V trimmed by 2 bases and J by 0 bases, 12 bases remained unmatched. The CDR3 DNA reads as TGTGCTCTTGGGGAAATCACGTCACTGGGGACCTACACCGATAAACTCATCTTT. Translation gives CALGEITSLGTYTDKLIF.

This chain joins TRDV1 and TRDJ1, with 13 bases that match TRDD3. The germline V gene encodes CDR1 TSWWSYY and CDR2 QGS. The CDR3 contains 22 residues. The J segment lost 0 bases and the V segment lost 1 base, leaving 17 bases of the junction unmatched. CDR3 DNA: TGTGCTCTTGGGGAACAGTGGTACGTTTACTGGGGGATACGGCCTTACACCGATAAACTCATCTTT. Protein: CALGEQWYVYWGIRPYTDKLIF.

This clone has more than one count but fewer than ten. V is TRDV1 and J is TRDJ1; D gene unclear. V was pared by 9 bases and J by 0 bases, with 20 bases between. CDR1 is TSWWSYY and CDR2 is QGS in the germline V gene. The CDR3 is made up of 16 amino acids. CDR3 sequence (DNA): TGTGCTCTCAAGCCGACATTTGGGTCCCACACCGATAAACTCATCTTT. Amino acid sequence: CALKPTFGSHTDKLIF.

This sequence joins TRDV1 and TRDJ1; D assignment may be TRDD2 or TRDD3 (5 bases each). Germline CDR1 TSWWSYY, CDR2 QGS. The CDR3 has 19 amino acids. In nucleotides, the CDR3 is TGTGCCTTACACCTTTCCTTCGGGGGGTGTTTCGAGTACACCGATAAACTCATCTTT. Translated, it gives CALHLSFGGCFEYTDKLIF.

This clone turned up a few times. V usage is TRDV1 and J usage is TRDJ1; 13 bases are a match to TRDD3. Trimming at V came to 4 bases and at J to 2 bases, leaving 7 bases not matched to a gene. This CDR3 comprises 17 residues. The germline V gene encodes CDR1 TSWWSYY and CDR2 QGS. CDR3: CALGVLLGDTCTDKLIF. CDR3 nucleotide sequence: TGTGCTCTTGGGGTACTACTGGGGGATACGTGTACCGATAAACTCATCTTT.

This clone turned up a few times. The chain uses TRDV1 and TRDJ1; 8 bases are shared with TRDD3. CDR3 length: 19 amino acids. The V gene end was trimmed by 1 base and the J gene end by 6 bases; junction bases not matched to a gene: 19. CDR1 TSWWSYY and CDR2 QGS come from the germline V gene. CDR3 sequence reads: CALGEPLSDDWGCPHKLIF. DNA of the CDR3: TGTGCTCTTGGGGAACCCCTTTCCGACGACTGGGGGTGCCCACATAAACTCATCTTT.

This chain links TRDV1 with TRDJ1, with unresolved D. Per germline, CDR1 TSWWSYY and CDR2 QGS. V shed 0 bases and J shed 3 bases, with 17 bases lying between them. This CDR3 is 17 amino acids long. The CDR3 DNA sequence: TGTGCTCTTGGGGAACTTCCCCCGCTGGAGGGACCCGATAAACTCATCTTT. It translates to CALGELPPLEGPDKLIF.

This clone was detected only a few times. The genes are TRDV1 and TRDJ1; D is possibly TRDD2 or TRDD3 (6 bases each). Trimming pared 0 bases from V and 0 bases from J, leaving 29 bases between. The CDR3 extends over 22 amino acids. Germline CDR1 TSWWSYY, CDR2 QGS. CDR3 coding DNA: TGTGCTCTTGGGGAACTAGGATTACTTCCTCCCTCCTGTGGGGGCCACACCGATAAACTCATCTTT. The encoded protein is CALGELGLLPPSCGGHTDKLIF.

This clone appeared a few times. The V and J genes are TRDV1 and TRDJ1; 12 positions match TRDD3. From germline, CDR1 is TSWWSYY and CDR2 QGS. Losses at the gene ends were 1 base for V and 3 bases for J; bases not matched to a gene: 30. The CDR3 extends over 25 amino acids. The CDR3 spells CALGEQGDPFLRAYWGIQGPDKLIF. Here the CDR3 DNA reads TGTGCTCTTGGGGAACAAGGGGACCCTTTCCTACGAGCCTACTGGGGGATACAAGGGCCCGATAAACTCATCTTT.